The next 32 T cell receptor beta chains were all read from a single sample in a study of early T cells in non-severe SARS-CoV-2 infection. TCRdb re-called the 5' RACE reads with MiXCR, one entry per CDR3 protein. Of about 64,000 distinct CDR3 sequences in the sample, 18% were seen once. Source: whole blood, taken at baseline. The receptors were sampled from an adult who was a healthcare worker with PCR-confirmed SARS-CoV-2 infection or an uninfected control (not recorded which).

This clonotype was observed a few times. The chain uses TRBV7-6 and TRBJ2-5; 10 nucleotides match TRBD2. The ends lost 0 bases at V and 1 base at J; junction bases unmatched: 5. The CDR3 has 17 residues. Germline CDR1 reads SGHVS; CDR2 reads FNYEAQ. The CDR3 spells CASSLALTSGFQETQYF. DNA of the CDR3: TGTGCCAGCAGCTTAGCCCTGACTAGCGGGTTCCAAGAGACCCAGTACTTC.

This clonotype appeared many times. The V and J genes are TRBV6-2 or TRBV6-3 and TRBJ1-5; D gene ambiguous. This CDR3 is built from 13 residues. V was shortened by 8 bases and J by 8 bases, with 16 bases between the two germline ends. Looked up from germline, CDR1 is MNHEY and CDR2 is SVGEGT. The DNA for the CDR3 is TGTGCCAGCTGGAAGGATCCCACAAAGCCCCAGCATTTT. It encodes CASWKDPTKPQHF.

This clonotype was recorded many times. This chain connects TRBV29-1 to TRBJ1-2; D gene ambiguous. The CDR3 runs to 15 residues. CDR1 SQVTM and CDR2 ANQGSEA come from the germline V gene. Trimming shortened V by 5 bases and J by 3 bases, and 19 bases separated the two germline ends. For the CDR3, the DNA is TGCAGCGTTCCGAAGGTTAAGGATCCGGACTATGGCTACACCTTC. It specifies CSVPKVKDPDYGYTF.

This clonotype has just a few counts. This CDR3 is CASSLARGHEQYF. The CDR3 DNA follows: TGCGCCAGCAGCTTGGCCAGGGGACACGAGCAGTACTTC. The V and J genes are TRBV5-1 and TRBJ2-7, with a tentative D call TRBD1 (6 bases). Germline V gene sequence: CDR1 SGHRS, CDR2 YFSETQ. V shed 0 bases and J shed 5 bases, with 9 bases lying between them. The CDR3 covers 13 residues.

This clonotype has only a few counts. The chain couples TRBV29-1 to TRBJ2-1, with D possibly matching TRBD1 (5 bases). Trimming stripped 3 bases from V and 9 bases from J, with 15 bases between. The CDR3 consists of 13 residues. The germline CDR1 and CDR2 sequences are SQVTM and ANQGSEA. The CDR3 sequence: CSVDAQGVSEQFF. In DNA form, the CDR3 reads TGCAGCGTTGACGCCCAGGGTGTTTCTGAGCAGTTCTTC.

This clonotype has only a few counts. The gene calls are TRBV19 and TRBJ1-2, with TRBD1 identical over 11 bases. The CDR3 covers 17 residues. CDR1 and CDR2 from the germline V gene are LNHDA and SQIVND (reference sequence). V shed 2 bases, J shed 8 bases, and the junction held 13 bases outside the gene matches. The CDR3 DNA reads TGTGCCAGTAGTATACGTCGTTTAGGACAGGGGGCAAACGGCTACACCTTC. Encoded protein: CASSIRRLGQGANGYTF.

The chain employs TRBV6-2 or TRBV6-3 and TRBJ2-7; D is possibly TRBD2 (5 bases). V was clipped by 6 bases and J by 6 bases, with 12 bases between them. The germline V gene encodes CDR1 MNHEY and CDR2 SVGEGT. The CDR3 sequence is 12 residues long. The CDR3 loop is CASSRLRAEQYF. The CDR3 DNA reads TGTGCCAGCAGCCGACTACGAGCCGAGCAGTACTTC.

V and J are TRBV18 and TRBJ1-1; D unresolved. V lost 6 bases and J lost 5, with 7 bases in between. CDR3 length: 11 amino acids. Per the germline V gene, CDR1 is KGHSH and CDR2 is LQKENI. The CDR3 DNA follows: TGTGCCAGCTCCAAGGGAACTGAAGCTTTCTTT. Its protein is CASSKGTEAFF.

This clonotype was counted only a few times. The chain has TRBV12-3 or TRBV12-4 and TRBJ2-1; possibly TRBD1 or TRBD2 for D (5 bases each). V was shortened by 4 bases and J by 4 bases, with 11 bases between the two germline ends. This CDR3 has 14 residues. The chain's CDR3 is CASSSGWGYNEQFF. The CDR3 region has the DNA TGTGCCAGCAGTTCGGGATGGGGGTACAATGAGCAGTTCTTC.

This clonotype was observed a handful of times. V gene TRBV4-1 combines with J gene TRBJ2-3; 10 bases agree with TRBD2. The germline V gene has CDR1 MGHRA and CDR2 YSYEKL. The CDR3 length is 17 residues. V lost 4 bases, J lost 3 bases, and 10 bases stayed unmatched. As DNA, the CDR3 is TGCGCCAGCAGCCCGAAGGGCCTAGCGGGAGTGACAGATACGCAGTATTTT. Encoded protein: CASSPKGLAGVTDTQYF.

This clonotype has a handful of counts. V gene TRBV10-3 combines with J gene TRBJ2-3; 11 bases fit TRBD1. The CDR3 sequence is 15 residues long. Losses at the gene ends were 6 bases for V and 1 base for J; bases not matched to a gene: 3. CDR1 is ENHRY, CDR2 SYGVKD, per germline. DNA of the CDR3: TGTGCCATCAGCCGGACAGGGGGCGGCACAGATACGCAGTATTTT. It codes for CAISRTGGGTDTQYF.

In this sample, this clonotype turned up a few times. The chain couples TRBV7-9 to TRBJ2-3; D not resolved. Trimming pared 0 bases from V and 3 bases from J, leaving 7 bases between. This CDR3 contains 14 residues. From germline, CDR1 is SEHNR and CDR2 FQNEAQ (reference sequence). CDR3 sequence reads: CASSLAQATDTQYF. The CDR3 nucleotides are TGTGCCAGCAGCTTAGCGCAGGCGACAGATACGCAGTATTTT.

The rearrangement links TRBV6-2 or TRBV6-3 to TRBJ2-7; no definite D call. V was trimmed by 2 bases and J by 2 bases, leaving 13 bases between them. Germline V lookup: CDR1 MNHEY, CDR2 SVGEGT. This CDR3 comprises 15 residues. The DNA of the CDR3 is TGTGCCAGCAGTTACGTGGGGAAATTTCCCTACGAGCAGTACTTC. It yields the protein CASSYVGKFPYEQYF.

This clonotype was detected a few times. The chain couples TRBV10-2 to TRBJ1-1; a possible D gene is TRBD1 (5 bases). CDR1 and CDR2 (germline): WSHSY, SAAADI. V dropped 8 bases and J dropped 4 bases, with 14 bases sitting between them. The CDR3 runs to 13 residues. In nucleotides, the CDR3 is TGCGCCAGCCGGGGGGGATTCGGCACTGAAGCTTTCTTT. This codes for CASRGGFGTEAFF.

The chain carries TRBV18 and TRBJ2-5; D is unclear. Trimming pared 3 bases from V and 5 bases from J, leaving 7 bases between. CDR3 size: 12 residues. Germline CDR1 is KGHSH and CDR2 is LQKENI. CDR3: CASSPPHETQYF. DNA for the CDR3: TGTGCCAGCTCACCGCCTCACGAGACCCAGTACTTC.

This clonotype was detected only a few times. The J gene is TRBJ2-2, the V gene TRBV25-1, with TRBD1 identical over 9 bases. J lost 1 base, V lost 4 bases, and 4 bases had no gene match. Looked up from germline, CDR1 is MGHDK and CDR2 is SYGVNS. The CDR3 runs to 16 residues. CDR3 nucleotides: TGTGCCAGCAGTGCACCGGGACAGGGGAACACCGGGGAGCTGTTTTTT. Translating gives CASSAPGQGNTGELFF.

This clonotype showed up just a few times. The rearrangement links TRBV4-2 to TRBJ1-2; tentatively, D is TRBD1 (6 bases). Trimming removed 3 bases at V and 5 bases at J, with 10 bases between. The CDR3 consists of 13 residues. CDR1 is LGHNA and CDR2 is YNFKEQ in the germline V gene. The DNA for the CDR3 is TGTGCCAGCAGCCAGGGTACAGGGTATGGCTACACCTTC. Protein product: CASSQGTGYGYTF.

This rearrangement joins TRBV20-1 to TRBJ2-1, with a possible D match to TRBD1 (6 bases). V was shortened by 5 bases and J by 6 bases, with 11 bases between the two germline ends. The CDR3 length is 12 residues. The germline gives CDR1 DFQATT, CDR2 SNEGSKA (reference sequence). The CDR3 region has the DNA TGCAGTGCTGGGGGCTACCGCAATGAGCAGTTCTTC. Encoded protein: CSAGGYRNEQFF.

This chain joins TRBV30 and TRBJ1-1; D gene unclear. The CDR3 extends over 12 amino acids. CDR1 and CDR2 (germline): GTSNPN, SVGIG (reference sequence). Trimming took off 1 base at V and 3 bases at J, with 6 bases between the two ends. This CDR3 is CAWSAEDTEAFF. In DNA form, the CDR3 reads TGTGCCTGGAGTGCTGAGGACACTGAAGCTTTCTTT.

Only a few counts were recorded for this clonotype. The CDR3 spells CASTDLREQYF. CDR3 nucleotides: TGTGCCAGCACTGACCTGCGAGAGCAGTACTTC. The chain carries TRBV28 and TRBJ2-7; D unclear. This CDR3 spans 11 amino acids. CDR1 is MDHEN and CDR2 is SYDVKM in the germline V gene. Trimming removed 7 bases at V and 7 bases at J, with 11 bases between. Looking up the rest from reference TRBV28 and TRBJ2-7 gives the full variable domain: DVKVTQSSRYLVKRTGEKVFLECVQDMDHENMFWYRQDPGLGLRLIYFSYDVKMKEKGDIPEGYSVSREKKERFSLILESASTNQTSMYLCASTDLREQYFGPGTRLTVT.

This clonotype was detected once. The V gene is TRBV4-3, the J gene TRBJ1-2; 12 nucleotides agree with TRBD1. Unmatched junction bases numbered 6, after V lost 1 base and J lost 9 bases. Germline CDR1 and CDR2: LGHNA and YSLEER. The CDR3 covers 15 residues. CDR3 loop: CASSQAGTGGSRYTF. As DNA, the CDR3 is TGCGCCAGCAGCCAAGCGGGGACAGGGGGCAGTCGCTACACCTTC.

In its sample, this clonotype was seen a few times. Relative to the germline gene, one junction end is altered; a read error may explain this. The chain carries TRBV3-1 and TRBJ2-7; 7 bases line up with TRBD2. Germline V CDR1 and CDR2: LGHDT, YNNKEL (reference sequence). The CDR3 extends over 16 amino acids. This chain's CDR3 is CASSRGTTGVSSEQYF. The CDR3 region has the DNA TGTGCCAGCAGCCGAGGGACTACCGGGGTCTCCTCCGAGCAGTACTTC.

This clonotype was picked up many times. Here the CDR3 DNA reads TGTGCCAGCAGCGTCCTCCAGGGACAGCCCCAGCATTTT. It specifies CASSVLQGQPQHF. The genes are TRBV6-2 or TRBV6-3 and TRBJ1-5, with a weak D call TRBD1 (5 bases). This CDR3 spans 13 amino acids. V dropped 6 bases and J dropped 7 bases, with 13 bases sitting between them. The germline CDR1 and CDR2 sequences are MNHEY and SVGEGT.

This clonotype appeared a few times. The gene calls are TRBV12-3 or TRBV12-4 and TRBJ2-7; the D call may be TRBD1 or TRBD2 (5 bases each). V gave up 8 bases and J gave up 8 bases, with 13 bases separating them. This CDR3 has 11 amino acids. The CDR3 sequence: CASLEDIKQYF. The CDR3 DNA reads TGTGCCAGCCTGGAGGACATCAAGCAGTACTTC.

V gene TRBV6-1 combines with J gene TRBJ1-1, with D tentatively TRBD1 (6 bases). The V end was cut by 5 bases, the J end by 11 bases, with 9 bases between. The CDR3 has 10 amino acids. CDR1 and CDR2 from the germline V gene are MNHNS and SASEGT. The CDR3 DNA is TGTGCCAGCAGTACAGGGCGGGCTTTCTTT. Translated, it gives CASSTGRAFF.

V usage is TRBV20-1 and J usage is TRBJ2-1, with D perhaps matching TRBD2 (5 bases). The CDR3 has 14 residues. V was shortened by 6 bases and J by 0 bases, with 12 bases between the two germline ends. CDR1 is DFQATT, CDR2 SNEGSKA, per germline (reference sequence). This chain's CDR3 is CSATTRGSYNEQFF. The CDR3 region has the DNA TGCAGTGCCACGACCCGGGGCTCCTACAATGAGCAGTTCTTC.

This clonotype was counted ten times or more. The rearrangement links TRBV27 to TRBJ1-2; TRBD1 matches at 7 bases. From germline, CDR1 is MNHEY and CDR2 SMNVEV (reference sequence). Trimming removed 5 bases from V and 10 bases from J; junction bases left unmatched: 7. The CDR3 sequence is 12 residues long. The DNA for the CDR3 is TGTGCCAGCAGTACCAGACAGGGAATCTACACCTTC. Encoded protein: CASSTRQGIYTF.

The chain links TRBV7-2 to TRBJ1-6; 7 bases map to TRBD1. The germline V gene has CDR1 SGHTA and CDR2 FQGNSA. The CDR3 has 14 amino acids. After removal of 2 bases from V and 8 bases from J, the junction contained 3 bases not matched to a gene. CDR3 in amino acids: CASSLQGVYSPLHF. The DNA for the CDR3 is TGTGCCAGCAGCTTACAGGGGGTTTATTCACCCCTCCACTTT.

This clonotype came up a few times. The chain employs TRBV2 and TRBJ2-7, with D tentatively TRBD1 (6 bases). With 1 base removed from V and 1 base from J, the gap between germline ends came to 11 bases. The CDR3 is 15 residues long. Germline CDR1 is SNHLY and CDR2 is FYNNEI. The CDR3 loop reads CASSEGQGPSYEQYF. CDR3 DNA: TGTGCCAGCAGTGAAGGGCAGGGGCCTTCCTACGAGCAGTACTTC.

There are a few counts of this clonotype. This chain uses TRBV7-2 with TRBJ2-7; TRBD1 agrees at 11 bases. Germline CDR1 is SGHTA and CDR2 is FQGNSA. The CDR3 sequence is 15 residues long. Unmatched junction bases numbered 1, after V lost 1 base and J lost 2 bases. The CDR3 bases are TGTGCCAGCAGCTTAGGGACAGGGGGCACCTACGAGCAGTACTTC. It encodes CASSLGTGGTYEQYF.

This clonotype was recorded at least ten times. J is TRBJ2-1 and V is TRBV20-1; a possible D gene is TRBD2 (5 bases). The ends were cut back, 0 bases at V and 2 bases at J, with 17 bases in the middle. This CDR3 is built from 17 residues. Per the germline V gene, CDR1 is DFQATT and CDR2 is SNEGSKA (reference sequence). CDR3 sequence (DNA): TGCAGTGCTAGAGACGGCGGAGGTCGGGGAACCTACAATGAGCAGTTCTTC. Translating gives CSARDGGGRGTYNEQFF.

This clonotype occurred a few times. The V gene is TRBV12-3 or TRBV12-4, the J gene TRBJ2-7; D gene uncertain. With 3 bases removed from V and 3 bases from J, the gap between germline ends came to 12 bases. This CDR3 spans 14 amino acids. The CDR3 loop is CASSLFWGSYEQYF. The CDR3, as DNA: TGTGCCAGCAGTTTGTTTTGGGGAAGCTACGAGCAGTACTTC.